This TCR beta chain was recorded in a study of cytomegalovirus exposure and HLA in healthy donors. General study results and limits: An observed cluster of highly shared sequence variants was recorded as a likely sequencing artifact.

CDR3 size: 15 residues. The germline CDR1 and CDR2 sequences are SGHRS and YFSETQ. V lost 8 bases and J lost 0, with 12 bases in between. This clone appeared a few times. Its matching antigen is unknown. Different DNA sequences within this sample yield the same CDR3. Vbeta (60) and Jbeta (13) primers were used in the PCR. Generated by immunoSEQ multiplex PCR, the TCRdb table keeps only in-frame clones and is missing some. The sample has approximately 150,000 clones; 65% to 80% are singletons. This rearrangement joins TRBV5-1 to TRBJ2-6; D ambiguous. Source material: PBMCs. The clonotype comes from a man aged 35-49 years in good health and CMV-seronegative. DNA of the CDR3: TGCGCCAGTTCGACGCAGGACTCTGGGGCCAACGTCCTGACTTTC. It specifies CASSTQDSGANVLTF.